The 2 T cell receptor beta chains given below trace back to one sample, sequenced in a study of blood T cell repertoires in COVID-19. Profiling relied on immunoSEQ multiplex PCR, and the TCRdb table lists in-frame clones only, not all of them. Found here are roughly 100,000 clones, more than 85% of them singletons; the top ten hold about 4%. Sequencing was performed on peripheral blood. The receptors derive from a man in his late teens or twenties with acute or convalescent COVID-19.

The chain is built from TRBV6-5 and TRBJ1-6, with 7 bases matching TRBD1. Per the germline V gene, CDR1 is MNHEY and CDR2 is SVGAGI. Unmatched junction bases numbered 7, after V lost 2 bases and J lost 9 bases. The length of the CDR3 is 15 residues. The CDR3: CASSYSRGRGSPLHF. For the CDR3, the DNA is TGTGCCAGCAGTTACAGCAGGGGGAGAGGTTCACCCCTCCACTTT.

The genes are TRBV29-1 and TRBJ1-2, with 7 bases identical to TRBD1. The CDR3 loop spans 16 amino acids. Germline V gene lookup returns CDR1 SQVTM and CDR2 ANQGSEA. V gave up 1 base and J gave up 0 bases; unmatched junction bases: 8. CDR3 amino acids: CSVEGGTEFSNYGYTF. In DNA form, the CDR3 reads TGCAGCGTTGAAGGTGGGACAGAATTCTCTAACTATGGCTACACCTTC.